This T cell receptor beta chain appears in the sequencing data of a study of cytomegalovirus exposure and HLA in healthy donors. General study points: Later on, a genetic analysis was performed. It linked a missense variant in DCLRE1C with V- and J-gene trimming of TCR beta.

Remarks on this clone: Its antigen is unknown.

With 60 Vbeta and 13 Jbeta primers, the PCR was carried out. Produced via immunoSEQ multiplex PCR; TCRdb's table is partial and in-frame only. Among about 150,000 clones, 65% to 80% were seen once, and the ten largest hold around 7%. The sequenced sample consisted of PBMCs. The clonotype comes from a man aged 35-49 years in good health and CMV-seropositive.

CDR3 amino acids: CASSLILGSNEQYF. DNA for the CDR3: TGTGCCAGCAGTTTAATTTTGGGTAGCAACGAGCAGTACTTC. The rearrangement joins TRBV27 to TRBJ2-7; the D is unclear. Germline V CDR1 and CDR2: MNHEY, SMNVEV (reference sequence). The CDR3 has 14 amino acids. V gave up 2 bases and J gave up 5 bases, with 13 bases separating them.